This TCR beta chain was profiled in a study of graft-versus-host responses after intestinal transplantation. The table came from immunoSEQ multiplex PCR; TCRdb's copy has only in-frame clones and leaves some out. The data show about 97,000 clones, about 93% seen once. With V trimmed by 2 bases and J by 7 bases, 6 bases remained unmatched. The CDR3 spans 13 residues. Germline V gene data show CDR1 as SGHRS and CDR2 as YFSETQ. This sample comprised PBMCs, obtained roughly 68 weeks after intestinal transplant. This sequence joins TRBV5-1 and TRBJ2-7; 7 bases match TRBD1. The clonotype comes from a human patient who received an intestinal transplant, so some T cells may come from the graft donor. The CDR3 protein is CASSLDRVGEQYF. CDR3 sequence (DNA): TGCGCCAGCAGCTTAGACAGGGTAGGGGAGCAGTACTTC.